This entry features one T cell receptor (beta chain) sequence. The antigen remains unidentified. Sequenced by immunoSEQ multiplex PCR; TCRdb stores in-frame clones only, minus some. In the table there are about 45,000 clones, 73% of which are singletons. The data were taken from a study of radiotherapy plus CTLA-4 blockade in lung cancer. Study background: Around 18% of enrolled patients responded objectively, and approximately 34% had disease control. Study-level points and caveats: Increased serum interferon-beta after radiation also reportedly predicted response strongly. In blood, tumor-derived TCR clones expanded after radiotherapy plus ipilimumab.

Those patients who had chemo-refractory metastatic non-small-cell lung cancer were given focal radiation along with CTLA-4 blockade through ipilimumab. This sequence originates from a human donor with non-small cell lung cancer who had a complete response to radiotherapy plus ipilimumab. The material sequenced was peripheral blood, taken from a patient treated with radiotherapy plus ipilimumab.

The CDR3 DNA is TGTGCCAGCAGCCCAAAAGGGACAGAAGTGTGGAACTATGGCTACACCTTC. It yields the protein CASSPKGTEVWNYGYTF. The chain joins TRBV7-8 to TRBJ1-2, with 7 bases lining up with TRBD1. Germline assignment: CDR1 SGHVS and CDR2 FQNEAQ. With 5 bases clipped from V and 2 bases from J, the junction kept 14 bases outside the gene matches. The CDR3 is made up of 17 amino acids.